These T cell receptor beta chains were read from a single sample in a study of blood T cell repertoires in COVID-19. This table comes from immunoSEQ multiplex PCR, and its TCRdb copy is limited to in-frame clones, with some not included. The top ten hold under 2.5% of the sample, which has 100,000 to 120,000 clones, just over 85% seen once. The sample taken for sequencing was peripheral blood. The receptors here all came from a human donor in a cohort sampled during active COVID-19. Both conserved end residues are part of each CDR3. The D gene is left open where the match is weak. Part of the rows lack a size; the others show once, few, many or a class for expanded clones.

clone_size	v_call	d_call	j_call	cdr3_nt	cdr3_aa
NA	TRBV7-9	TRBD2	TRBJ2-1	TGTGCCAGCAGCTTAGCGGGGGAGGGGAACAATGAGCAGTTCTTC	CASSLAGEGNNEQFF
NA	TRBV10-2	NA	TRBJ1-2	TGCGCCAGCGGGGGCGAGGGTTTCGGGGGCTACACCTTC	CASGGEGFGGYTF
NA	TRBV28	TRBD1	TRBJ2-5	TGTGCCAGCGCCGGGACAGTGACTGGGACCCAGTACTTC	CASAGTVTGTQYF
NA	TRBV5-1	NA	TRBJ2-7	TGCGCCAGCAGCTCGGGGGAACTATACTACGAGCAGTACTTC	CASSSGELYYEQYF
few	TRBV28	NA	TRBJ2-3	TGTGCCAGCACAGGGGCGGGAGATACGCAGTATTTT	CASTGAGDTQYF
many	TRBV2	TRBD1	TRBJ1-2	TGTGCCAGCAGCCCGGACAGGTTCGGCTATGGCTACACCTTC	CASSPDRFGYGYTF
few	TRBV30	TRBD1	TRBJ2-7	TGTGCCTGGGGCACCGGGACAGTGAGGCCGTCCTACGAGCAGTACTTC	CAWGTGTVRPSYEQYF
NA	TRBV7-7	TRBD2	TRBJ2-2	TGTGCTAGCAGCTGGACTAGCGGAAACACCGGGGAGCTGTTTTTT	CASSWTSGNTGELFF
NA	TRBV7-9	TRBD1	TRBJ1-6	TGTGCCAGCAGCTCGGACAGGGGTTCACCCCTCCACTTT	CASSSDRGSPLHF
NA	TRBV15	NA	TRBJ1-3	TGTGCCACCAGCAGAGATCGGGTTGGAAACACCATATATTTT	CATSRDRVGNTIYF
NA	TRBV30	TRBD1	TRBJ1-2	TGTGCCTGGAGTTTCAAAGGGGGCGTCTATGGCTACACCTTC	CAWSFKGGVYGYTF
NA	TRBV19	NA	TRBJ1-1	TGTGCCAGTAGTTTGATCAGTGCGAACACTGAAGCTTTCTTT	CASSLISANTEAFF
NA	TRBV6-6	NA	TRBJ2-1	TGTGCCAGCAGTTACTCGGACAGAAGTTACAATGAGCAGTTCTTC	CASSYSDRSYNEQFF
NA	TRBV28	NA	TRBJ1-6	TGTGCCAGCAGTTCGAGGGTCCTCCACTTT	CASSSRVLHF
NA	TRBV10-2	TRBD2	TRBJ2-7	TGCGCCAGCAGCCCTTCTAGCGGGAGCTCCTACGAGCAGTACTTC	CASSPSSGSSYEQYF
NA	TRBV12-3/TRBV12-4	TRBD2	TRBJ2-5	TGTGCCAGCAGTTGGACTAGTAAAGAGACCCAGTACTTC	CASSWTSKETQYF
NA	TRBV7-3	TRBD1	TRBJ2-2	TGTGCCAGCAGCTTAGAGGGACAGGGCACCGGGGAGCTGTTTTTT	CASSLEGQGTGELFF
NA	TRBV28	TRBD1	TRBJ2-6	TGTGCCAGCAGGCAACGGGACAGGGTCTTCTCTGGGGCCAACGTCCTGACTTTC	CASRQRDRVFSGANVLTF
medium-sized	TRBV5-1	TRBD1	TRBJ2-7	TGCGCCAGCAACTCGCCGGGACAGAGCCCTGAGGAGCAGTACTTC	CASNSPGQSPEEQYF
NA	TRBV6-1	TRBD2	TRBJ2-7	TGTGCCAGCAGTGAACTAGCGGGAGGGAGCTCCTACGAGCAGTACTTC	CASSELAGGSSYEQYF